The 16 T cell receptor beta chains in this list originate from one sample, sequenced in a study of cytomegalovirus exposure and HLA in healthy donors. Primers: 60 Vbeta forward and 13 Jbeta reverse. This table comes from immunoSEQ multiplex PCR, and its TCRdb copy is limited to in-frame clones, with some not included. The data contain about 160,000 clones, 75% of them singletons. The sequenced sample was PBMCs. The receptors originated from a woman between 50 and 59 years old in good health and CMV-seropositive.

The V call is TRBV27, the J call TRBJ2-7; 10 bases agree with TRBD1. The junction had 9 bases not matched to a gene; V was cut back by 7 bases and J by 6 bases. The CDR3 runs 14 residues. The germline CDR1 and CDR2 sequences are MNHEY and SMNVEV (reference sequence). CDR3 loop: CASTAGTGAGEQYF. The CDR3 coding sequence is TGTGCCAGCACTGCCGGGACAGGGGCCGGCGAGCAGTACTTC.

Concerning this clone: Other DNA sequences from this sample encode an identical CDR3 as well. The chain uses TRBV6-5 and TRBJ2-7; D is perhaps TRBD2 (5 bases). With 3 bases removed from V and 2 bases from J, the gap between germline ends came to 14 bases. This CDR3 region has 15 residues. CDR1 is MNHEY and CDR2 is SVGAGI in the germline V gene. The CDR3 nucleotides are TGTGCCAGCAGTTATTCCCGGACTGGAACCTACGAGCAGTACTTC. Translated, it gives CASSYSRTGTYEQYF.

The V gene is TRBV7-9, the J gene TRBJ1-6, with D possibly being TRBD1 (5 bases). Trimming left V 3 bases short and J 10 bases short, with 16 bases between. The germline CDR1 and CDR2 sequences are SEHNR and FQNEAQ (reference sequence). The CDR3 is 15 residues long. The CDR3, as DNA: TGTGCCAGCAGCTTCTCCAGGGCCGTAGGATCACCCCTCCACTTT. Amino acids: CASSFSRAVGSPLHF. The variable domain in full, with the rest retrieved from reference TRBV7-9 and TRBJ1-6, is DTGVSQNPRHKITKRGQNVTFRCDPISEHNRLYWYRQTLGQGPEFLTYFQNEAQLEKSRLLSDRFSAERPKGSFSTLEIQRTEQGDSAMYLCASSFSRAVGSPLHFGNGTRLTVT.

This clone was seen a few times. Within the sample, other DNA sequences also encode this same CDR3. The gene calls are TRBV5-6 and TRBJ2-1; 8 bases agree with TRBD1. CDR1 and CDR2 from the germline V gene are SGHDT and YYEEEE. The V segment lost 0 bases and the J segment 10 bases; nucleotides outside the gene matches: 6. This CDR3 has 14 amino acids. As DNA, the CDR3 is TGTGCCAGCAGCTTGGCTACAGGGGGATGGGAGCAGTTCTTC. Encoded protein: CASSLATGGWEQFF.

The rearrangement links TRBV2 to TRBJ1-6; 11 bases align to TRBD1. The CDR3 sequence is 14 residues long. Germline V lookup: CDR1 SNHLY, CDR2 FYNNEI. Unmatched junction bases numbered 5, after V lost 8 bases and J lost 8 bases. The CDR3 protein is CASSWDRGDSPLHF. The CDR3 DNA reads as TGTGCCAGCTCCTGGGACAGGGGGGATTCACCCCTCCACTTT.

This clone was picked up a small number of times. The chain links TRBV2 to TRBJ1-2, with TRBD1 matching over 12 bases. CDR3 size: 16 residues. The V and J ends lost 6 bases and 6 bases, in that order; junction bases with no gene match: 11. Germline CDR1 reads SNHLY; CDR2 reads FYNNEI. The CDR3 loop reads CASSLPPGTGGDGYTF. The CDR3, as DNA: TGTGCCAGCAGCCTCCCCCCCGGGACAGGGGGCGATGGCTACACCTTC.

V gene TRBV30 combines with J gene TRBJ2-5; D might be TRBD1 (5 bases). CDR1 and CDR2 from the germline V gene are GTSNPN and SVGIG (reference sequence). Trimming shortened V by 0 bases and J by 5 bases, and 16 bases separated the two germline ends. This CDR3 has 15 amino acids. The CDR3 nucleotides are TGTGCCTGGAGTGTACAGTCAGGGCCCCGGGAGACCCAGTACTTC. Encoded protein: CAWSVQSGPRETQYF.

The chain uses TRBV5-5 and TRBJ1-1, with TRBD1 identical over 8 bases. Per germline, CDR1 SGHKS and CDR2 YYEKEE (reference sequence). V shed 7 bases and J 1 base; nucleotides not matched to a gene: 12. The CDR3 is 16 amino acids. This chain's CDR3 is CASLPGTGASNTEAFF. The CDR3 coding sequence is TGTGCCAGCCTCCCTGGGACAGGAGCTTCGAACACTGAAGCTTTCTTT.

The chain employs TRBV15 and TRBJ1-4, with a tentative D call TRBD1 (5 bases). The CDR3 covers 13 residues. The germline V gene has CDR1 LNHNV and CDR2 YYDKDF (reference sequence). The V and J ends lost 6 bases and 2 bases respectively, with 7 bases between them. The CDR3 sequence: CATRGPTNEKLFF. The CDR3 DNA is TGTGCCACCAGGGGGCCTACTAATGAAAAACTGTTTTTT.

The J gene is TRBJ2-5, the V gene TRBV19; 10 bases agree with TRBD1. Trimming cost V 5 bases and J 4 bases; bases outside gene matches: 4. Germline V gene lookup returns CDR1 LNHDA and CDR2 SQIVND (reference sequence). This CDR3 is built from 14 residues. CDR3 residues: CASSPGQGGETQYF. As DNA, the CDR3 is TGTGCCAGTAGTCCAGGACAGGGGGGAGAGACCCAGTACTTC.

J is TRBJ2-7 and V is TRBV4-2; D call uncertain. Germline V CDR1 and CDR2: LGHNA, YNFKEQ. Trimming took 4 bases from V and 8 from J, leaving 18 bases between them. This CDR3 comprises 14 residues. The CDR3: CASSPSRGLVQQYF. CDR3 sequence (DNA): TGTGCCAGCAGCCCGTCTCGCGGTTTAGTTCAGCAGTACTTC.

This clone was counted a few times. The chain employs TRBV18 and TRBJ2-7; perhaps TRBD1 as D (6 bases). V was clipped by 5 bases and J by 1 base, with 12 bases between them. The CDR3 extends over 14 amino acids. Germline V gene sequence: CDR1 KGHSH, CDR2 LQKENI. As DNA, the CDR3 is TGTGCCAGCTCATTTACAGGGTCGTCCTACGAGCAGTACTTC. Translating gives CASSFTGSSYEQYF.

The chain has TRBV10-3 and TRBJ2-3, with a tentative D call TRBD2 (6 bases). The V and J ends lost 4 bases and 5 bases respectively, with 16 bases between them. The CDR3 totals 15 residues. In germline, CDR1 is ENHRY, CDR2 SYGVKD. CDR3 bases: TGTGCCATCAGTGGGGACTCGCGTTTGAGAGATACGCAGTATTTT. Translated: CAISGDSRLRDTQYF.

CDR3 nucleotides: TGCGCCAGCAGCTTGTCTAGCGGGGGGGCCGAGCGAGAGCAGTTCTTC. Translated, it gives CASSLSSGGAEREQFF. J is TRBJ2-1 and V is TRBV5-1; 12 bases are shared with TRBD2. V was clipped by 1 base and J by 10 bases; unmatched bases: 9. From germline, CDR1 is SGHRS and CDR2 YFSETQ. This CDR3 contains 16 residues.

V usage is TRBV5-8 and J usage is TRBJ2-1, with a possible D match to TRBD1 (6 bases). Germline loops: CDR1 SGHTS, CDR2 YDEGEE. V was cut by 4 bases and J by 2 bases, with 10 bases left in between. The CDR3 is 14 residues long. CDR3 DNA sequence: TGTGCCAGCAGCCTACAGGGTCCCTACAATGAGCAGTTCTTC. It yields the protein CASSLQGPYNEQFF. The entire variable domain, with the rest obtained from reference TRBV5-8 and TRBJ2-1, is as follows: EAGVTQSPTHLIKTRGQQATLRCSPISGHTSVYWYQQALGLGLQFLLWYDEGEERNRGNFPPRFSGRQFPNYSSELNVNALELEDSALYLCASSLQGPYNEQFFGPGTRLTVL.

This chain uses TRBV6-6 with TRBJ1-2, with TRBD1 identical over 7 bases. The CDR3 runs to 13 residues. CDR1 is MNHNY, CDR2 SVGAGI, per germline (reference sequence). V lost 5 bases to trimming and J lost 7 bases; unmatched junction nucleotides: 7. The CDR3 sequence: CASSLQGNGGYTF. CDR3 DNA sequence: TGTGCCAGCAGTCTACAGGGGAACGGTGGCTACACCTTC.